This TCR beta chain appears in the sequencing data of a study of blood T cell repertoires in COVID-19. Assay: immunoSEQ multiplex PCR; the TCRdb copy retains only in-frame clones and omits some. The sample holds fewer than 250,000 clones, roughly 82% seen once. The germline V gene encodes CDR1 MNHEY and CDR2 SVGAGI. The CDR3 is made up of 14 amino acids. V shed 5 bases and J shed 6 bases, with 16 bases lying between them. The clonotype comes from a woman in her seventies with acute or convalescent COVID-19. Sequencing input: peripheral blood. The rearrangement links TRBV6-5 to TRBJ1-2; a weak D match, TRBD1 (6 bases). CDR3 nucleotides: TGTGCCAGCAGTCCAGGATGGGGGCTCAATGGCTACACCTTC. Translated: CASSPGWGLNGYTF.